This is a list of T cell receptor beta chains from one sample in a study of T cell repertoires in cytomegalovirus infection. TCRdb reanalysed the reads using MiXCR and keeps one entry per CDR3 protein. The sample has about 240,000 distinct CDR3 sequences, around an eighth seen once. Sequencing was carried out using PBMCs. The source is a human donor in good health (CMV status not recorded). Some clones in this sample may be carry-over from other donors' samples. The CDR3 runs from the conserved cysteine through the conserved F or W. The order of the fields is J gene, clone size, V gene, D gene, CDR3 DNA, CDR3 protein. A D gene is named only where the DNA matches it firmly. Only part of the rows carry a size: once, few, many, or a class if the clone is expanded.

J: TRBJ1-2; size: many; V: TRBV7-2; D: NA; DNA: TGTGCCAGCTCCCGGGAGGCCAGCTACACCTTC; CDR3: CASSREASYTF
J: TRBJ2-1; size: NA; V: TRBV19; D: NA; DNA: TGTGCCAGTAGTATCTCTTTTGGAGATGTGCCCCGTTACAATGAGCAGTTCTTC; CDR3: CASSISFGDVPRYNEQFF
J: TRBJ2-7; size: NA; V: TRBV4-3; D: NA; DNA: TGCGCCAGCAGCCCTTTCGGAGGGTCCGAGCAGTACTTC; CDR3: CASSPFGGSEQYF
J: TRBJ2-7; size: many; V: TRBV7-2; D: TRBD2; DNA: TGTGCCAGCAGCCCCCGACTAGCCGGGGAGCAGTACTTC; CDR3: CASSPRLAGEQYF
J: TRBJ1-2; size: NA; V: TRBV29-1; D: TRBD1; DNA: TGCAGCGTTGAAGACACAGGGGGGTATGGCTACACCTTC; CDR3: CSVEDTGGYGYTF
J: TRBJ1-3; size: NA; V: TRBV7-3; D: NA; DNA: TGTGCCAGCAGCCGGGGGGCGAAGCCAGGAAACACCATATATTTT; CDR3: CASSRGAKPGNTIYF
J: TRBJ2-3; size: many; V: TRBV7-2; D: NA; DNA: TGTGCCAGCAGCTCACAAGTCTCCAGCGGTACAGATACGCAGTATTTT; CDR3: CASSSQVSSGTDTQYF
J: TRBJ1-2; size: NA; V: TRBV30; D: NA; DNA: TGTGCCTGGAGTGTCAAGGGGATCCCTGGCTACACCTTC; CDR3: CAWSVKGIPGYTF
J: TRBJ2-3; size: many; V: TRBV12-3/TRBV12-4; D: NA; DNA: TGTGCCAGCAGCCCCTCTAGGGCCGGCAGCACAGATACGCAGTATTTT; CDR3: CASSPSRAGSTDTQYF
J: TRBJ2-7; size: many; V: TRBV7-9; D: NA; DNA: TGTGCCAGCAGCTTAGCGCTTGGGGGCTACGAGCAGTACTTC; CDR3: CASSLALGGYEQYF
J: TRBJ2-1; size: many; V: TRBV19; D: NA; DNA: TGTGCCAGTAGTATAGACAGCCTTGTTTACGATGAGCAGTTCTTC; CDR3: CASSIDSLVYDEQFF
J: TRBJ1-1; size: many; V: TRBV7-2; D: NA; DNA: TGTGCCAGCACCCCCCCGGGGGGAATTCTCGAGACTGAAGCTTTCTTT; CDR3: CASTPPGGILETEAFF
J: TRBJ2-7; size: NA; V: TRBV6-2/TRBV6-3; D: TRBD2; DNA: TGTGCCAGCAGTTATCGCGCTCGGGGGGACGAGCAGTACTTC; CDR3: CASSYRARGDEQYF
J: TRBJ1-5; size: NA; V: TRBV19; D: NA; DNA: TGTGCCAGTAACAGGGTAGACAATCAGCCCCAGCATTTT; CDR3: CASNRVDNQPQHF
J: TRBJ2-2; size: many; V: TRBV6-1; D: TRBD1; DNA: TGTGCCAGCGGAGAACAGGGGGCAGGGAGGGAGCTGTTTTTT; CDR3: CASGEQGAGRELFF
J: TRBJ1-2; size: few; V: TRBV10-3; D: NA; DNA: TGTGCCATCAGTGAGTCGAGGGGGGGCAACTATGGCTACACCTTC; CDR3: CAISESRGGNYGYTF